One and the same sample provided the 5 T cell receptor beta chains below, sequenced in a study of blood T cell repertoires in COVID-19. Sequenced by immunoSEQ multiplex PCR; TCRdb stores in-frame clones only, minus some. The profile shows roughly 100,000 clones, approximately 82% of them singletons. Material: peripheral blood. These receptors were taken from a woman aged 80 or older with acute or convalescent COVID-19.

This chain joins TRBV5-1 and TRBJ1-1; TRBD1 is a possible D gene (6 bases). The CDR3 covers 12 residues. Trimming removed 3 bases from V and 9 bases from J, with 12 bases in between. CDR1 is SGHRS and CDR2 is YFSETQ in the germline V gene. The CDR3 DNA is TGCGCCAGCAGCTGGGGGCCGGAACAAGCTTTCTTT. Amino acid sequence: CASSWGPEQAFF.

The rearrangement uses TRBV30 and TRBJ1-2, with no clear D. V was shortened by 4 bases and J by 4 bases, with 10 bases between the two germline ends. Per the germline V gene, CDR1 is GTSNPN and CDR2 is SVGIG (reference sequence). This CDR3 is built from 12 residues. This CDR3 is CAWTDSSYGYTF. CDR3 sequence (DNA): TGTGCCTGGACCGACTCTAGCTATGGCTACACCTTC.

This chain joins TRBV27 and TRBJ2-7, with 7 positions matching TRBD1. The junction had 5 bases not matched to a gene; V was cut back by 4 bases and J by 2 bases. The CDR3 contains 14 residues. CDR1 is MNHEY, CDR2 SMNVEV, per germline (reference sequence). The CDR3 coding sequence is TGTGCCAGCAGTTCCAACAGGGGAACCTACGAGCAGTACGTC. Translating gives CASSSNRGTYEQYV.

The chain is built from TRBV6-4 and TRBJ2-3; TRBD2 agrees at 14 bases. The V segment lost 5 bases and the J segment 1 base; nucleotides outside the gene matches: 8. The CDR3 sequence is 18 residues long. Germline CDR1 MRHNA, CDR2 SNTAGT. CDR3 coding DNA: TGTGCCAGCAGTTCCGGGACTAGCGGGAGTTACGGCACAGATACGCAGTATTTT. Translated: CASSSGTSGSYGTDTQYF.

CDR3 nucleotides: TGTGCCAGCAGTGATGGGACTAGCGGGAACTACGAGCAGTACTTC. The encoded protein is CASSDGTSGNYEQYF. The gene calls are TRBV28 and TRBJ2-7, with 13 bases fitting TRBD2. The junction had 4 bases not matched to a gene; V was cut back by 5 bases and J by 3 bases. This CDR3 region has 15 residues. Germline loops: CDR1 MDHEN, CDR2 SYDVKM.